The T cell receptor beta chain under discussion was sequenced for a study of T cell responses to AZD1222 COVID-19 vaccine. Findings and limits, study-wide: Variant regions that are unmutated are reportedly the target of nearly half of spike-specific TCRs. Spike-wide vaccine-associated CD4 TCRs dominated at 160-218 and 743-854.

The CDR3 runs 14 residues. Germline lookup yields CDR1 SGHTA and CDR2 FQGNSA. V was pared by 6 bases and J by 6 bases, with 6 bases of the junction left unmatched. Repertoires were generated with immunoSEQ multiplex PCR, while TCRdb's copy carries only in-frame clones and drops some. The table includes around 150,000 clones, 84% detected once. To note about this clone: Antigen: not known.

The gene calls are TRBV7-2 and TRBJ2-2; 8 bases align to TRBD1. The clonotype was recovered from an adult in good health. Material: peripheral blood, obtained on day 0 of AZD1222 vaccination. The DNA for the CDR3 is TGTGCCAGCAGTTGGACAGGGAGGTCCGGGGAGCTGTTTTTT. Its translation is CASSWTGRSGELFF.